This entry concerns a single T cell receptor beta chain. It lacks a known antigen. Base qualities are not recorded, but no much larger clone differs from it by a single base. The High Capacity cDNA Reverse Transcription Kit was used to reverse transcribe all of the isolated RNA, meaning that expressed TCRB transcripts were what got sequenced. Deep immunoSEQ sequencing was applied to naive, central memory and regulatory T cell samples, giving an average of roughly 3.5 million total reads per sample. After sorted cells were lysed in RLT buffer, RNA was extracted with DNase-treated RNeasy Micro or Mini kits, with the choice depending on cell number. Each cell subset was processed on its own to prevent cross-contamination, while patient and healthy donor samples were processed together. The immunoSEQ multiplex PCR was used to amplify TCRB sequences from cDNA, yielding 87-bp fragments that span the CDR3 region. Amplicons were sequenced on the Illumina HiSeq platform. As for the authors' bioinformatics: PCR bias was computationally corrected using synthetic template baselines, reads within Hamming distance 2 were collapsed, and singletons that could not be merged were discarded. Reads were aligned against IMGT to assign V, D and J genes, CDR3 length and insertions or deletions at six rearrangement sites. Within each subset, clonotype counts were normalized to sorted cell number, after which true diversity and Gini coefficients were computed with the tcR R package. The overlap coefficient, calculated on TCRB nucleotide sequences, was used to measure repertoire sharing. Out-of-frame TCRB sequences from naive cells were analyzed to stand in for the pre-selection repertoire. Not all clones reach the TCRdb copy of this immuneACCESS table, which keeps in-frame sequences only. Checked studies attribute under half of the gap to unresolved V genes and leave the rest unexplained. Clone size and the V and J calls come from that table; the DNA yielded D and trimming. Here the sample has hundreds of thousands of clones; roughly a sixth occur a single time. The ten largest account for about 0.097% of the sample.

The sample comes from a study of beta chain features in type 1 diabetes listed by TCRdb under 2018. Broadly, across the study: Mean age, gender distribution, total cell number and subset yield did not differ between patients and healthy donors. A total of 85 million to 140 million sorted cells were examined across all samples, and a strong correlation was observed between cell number per subset and RNA yield. In the study, recently diagnosed type 1 diabetes patients and matched healthy donors were compared on the TCRB repertoires of their sorted circulating CD4+ T cell subsets. Whereas all 28 donors provided naive and central memory subsets, regulatory and stem cell-like memory subsets were isolated from just 8 patients and roughly 8 healthy donors.

The paper's findings and limits, for the study overall: Naive, central memory and regulatory TCRB repertoires appeared to be more alike among patients than among healthy donors. At VDJ recombination sites, patients with type 1 diabetes made fewer insertions and deleted more nucleotides, a pattern implying thymic rearrangement abnormalities. PCR may preferentially amplify shorter templates, but because patient and control samples were amplified and corrected together, any resulting skew would affect both groups equally. Because cDNA was sequenced instead of genomic DNA, highly expressing activated cells could be over-represented, though the groups showed no difference in activation or CD3 levels. HLA sub-analyses involved small numbers of individuals, so any influence of HLA type on TCRB rearrangement remained unresolved. A moderate but significant shortening of TCRB CDR3 length was observed in type 1 diabetes patients in all four CD4+ subsets.

Each donor gave one peripheral blood draw, around 0.12 L on average, collected into heparinised tubes. A BD FACSAria II and a panel including CD45RO, CCR7, CD25, CD127, CD95 and CD27 were used to sort naive, central memory, regulatory and stem cell-like memory CD4+ T cells. All sorted populations exceeded 95% purity. PBMCs were separated immediately by Lymphoprep density gradient centrifugation and were stained directly, without being cultured. Samples were stained and sorted in pairs, with one healthy donor and one patient per experiment, so that batch effects were minimized. CDR1 SGHRS and CDR2 YFSETQ are derived from the germline V gene. V is pared back by 1 base and J by 2 bases, with 12 bases lying between the germline termini. The cysteine opens and the phenylalanine closes a CDR3 of 16 amino acids. The entry retains the CDR3 DNA only, 48 bases that are in frame from base 1.

The sequenced material came from naive CD4+ T cells from blood. The meaning of the sample's cell subset or site label: true naive CD4+ T cells. The rearranged segments are TRBV5-1 and TRBJ1-4; TRBD1 is perhaps the D gene, given 6 matching bases. The receptor's source is a man aged 18 to 30 in good health. The CDR3 region has the sequence CASSLTGRATNEKLFF. The nucleotide sequence reads TGCGCCAGCAGCTTGACAGGGCGAGCTACTAATGAAAAACTGTTTTTT.